This TCR beta chain was found in a study of T cell repertoires in cytomegalovirus infection. Germline V lookup: CDR1 SGDLS, CDR2 YYNGEE. This CDR3 comprises 14 residues. Trimming cost V 2 bases and J 5 bases, with 10 bases left between them. TCRdb itself ran the reads through MiXCR, one entry per CDR3 protein. Among roughly 80,000 distinct CDR3 sequences, 20% to 30% were seen once, and the ten largest hold approximately 48%. On this clonotype: Antigen: not known.

The sequences come from CD8+ T cells from cultured PBMCs, collected from culture after CMV antigen stimulation. V and J are TRBV9 and TRBJ1-4; D uncertain. The TCR comes from a human donor in good health (CMV status not recorded). Some clones in this sample may be carry-over from other donors' samples. The CDR3 nucleotides are TGTGCCAGCAGCGTCAGCCCAGTGAATGAAAAACTGTTTTTT. It encodes CASSVSPVNEKLFF.